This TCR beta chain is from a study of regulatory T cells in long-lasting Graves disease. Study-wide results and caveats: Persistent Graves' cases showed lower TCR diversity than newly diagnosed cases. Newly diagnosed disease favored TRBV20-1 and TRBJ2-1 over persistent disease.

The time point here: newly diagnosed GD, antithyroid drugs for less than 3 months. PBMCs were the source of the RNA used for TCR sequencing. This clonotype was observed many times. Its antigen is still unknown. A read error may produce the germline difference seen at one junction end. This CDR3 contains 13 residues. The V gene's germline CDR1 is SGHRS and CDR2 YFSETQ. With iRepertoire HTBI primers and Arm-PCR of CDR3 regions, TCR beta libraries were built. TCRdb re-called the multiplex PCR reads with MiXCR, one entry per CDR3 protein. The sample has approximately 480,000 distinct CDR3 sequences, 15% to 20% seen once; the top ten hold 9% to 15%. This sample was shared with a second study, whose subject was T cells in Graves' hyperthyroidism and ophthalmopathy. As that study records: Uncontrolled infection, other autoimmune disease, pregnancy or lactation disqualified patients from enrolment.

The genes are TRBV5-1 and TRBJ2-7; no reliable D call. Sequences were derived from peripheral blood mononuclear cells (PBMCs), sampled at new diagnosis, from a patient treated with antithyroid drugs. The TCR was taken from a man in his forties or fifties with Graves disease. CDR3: CASSLKVSYEQYF. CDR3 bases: TGTGCCAGCAGCTTAAAAGTGAGCTACGAGCAGTACTTC. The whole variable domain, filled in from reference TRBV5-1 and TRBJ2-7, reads KAGVTQTPRYLIKTRGQQVTLSCSPISGHRSVSWYQQTPGQGLQFLFEYFSETQRNKGNFPGRFSGRQFSNSRSEMNVSTLELGDSALYLCASSLKVSYEQYFGPGTRLTVT.